These 18 T cell receptor beta chains came from one sample sequenced in a study of metastatic and nonmetastatic thyroid tumors. Among the patients, none had received any treatment before thyroid surgery. MiXCR re-clonotyped the PCR reads for TCRdb. The repertoire holds roughly 20,000 clones, with around two fifths as singletons. Sequencing was performed on tumor tissue. The receptors stem from a female donor with papillary thyroid cancer or a benign thyroid nodule (not recorded which). Some clones in this sample may be carry-over from other donors' samples.

The rearrangement uses TRBV30 and TRBJ2-7; TRBD2 matches at 8 bases. The CDR3 runs 14 residues. After removal of 0 bases from V and 3 bases from J, the junction contained 4 bases not matched to a gene. From germline, CDR1 is GTSNPN and CDR2 SVGIG (reference sequence). The CDR3 protein is CAWSVGGGFYEQYF. The CDR3 DNA sequence: TGTGCCTGGAGTGTAGGCGGGGGGTTCTACGAGCAGTACTTC.

This clone was seen a few times. CDR3: CASSDRGNSYEQYF. The CDR3 nucleotides are TGTGCCAGCAGTGACAGGGGCAATTCCTACGAGCAGTACTTC. The chain uses TRBV6-1 and TRBJ2-7, with D perhaps TRBD1 (6 bases). From germline, CDR1 is MNHNS and CDR2 SASEGT. Trimming took 3 bases from V and 1 from J, leaving 10 bases between them. The CDR3 sequence is 14 residues long.

About this clone itself: One end of the junction does not line up with germline, which may come from a read error. The CDR3: CPSSYSGQTYQFF. CDR3 bases: TGTCCCAGCAGTTACTCAGGACAAACCTACCAGTTCTTC. The rearrangement uses TRBV6-6 and TRBJ2-1; D is perhaps TRBD1 (5 bases). Germline lookup yields CDR1 MNHNY and CDR2 SVGAGI (reference sequence). The CDR3 is 13 amino acids.

This clone was counted a few times. This rearrangement joins TRBV27 to TRBJ2-7; weak D call: TRBD2 (6 bases). Looked up from germline, CDR1 is MNHEY and CDR2 is SMNVEV (reference sequence). The CDR3 spans 16 residues. Trimming removed 5 bases from V and 4 bases from J, with 21 bases in between. The CDR3 nucleotides read TGTGCCAGCAGTCCATACCTTAGCGGAGCCGGGTACGAGCAGTACTTC. Translating gives CASSPYLSGAGYEQYF.

The chain joins TRBV28 to TRBJ2-2, with D possibly being TRBD1 (5 bases). The CDR3 has 14 residues. Germline loops: CDR1 MDHEN, CDR2 SYDVKM. V was clipped by 4 bases and J by 4 bases, with 10 bases between them. This CDR3 reads CASSSRQTTGELFF. The CDR3 DNA is TGTGCCAGCAGTTCACGACAGACCACCGGGGAGCTGTTTTTT.

In its sample, this clone was seen many times. The chain recombines TRBV6-5 with TRBJ2-5; 8 bases match TRBD2. After removal of 2 bases from V and 5 bases from J, the junction contained 1 base not matched to a gene. The germline gives CDR1 MNHEY, CDR2 SVGAGI. The CDR3 is 13 residues long. The CDR3 here is CASSYRGRETQYF. The CDR3 nucleotides read TGTGCCAGCAGTTACCGCGGGAGGGAGACCCAGTACTTC.

The rearrangement joins TRBV10-3 to TRBJ1-2; D is possibly TRBD1 (6 bases). V lost 5 bases, J lost 0 bases, and 16 bases lay in between. CDR1 and CDR2 from the germline V gene are ENHRY and SYGVKD. This CDR3 region has 16 residues. The CDR3 region has the DNA TGTGCCATCAGTTCTTCCGGGACACCTACTAACTATGGCTACACCTTC. Its protein product is CAISSSGTPTNYGYTF.

Comments on this clone: Sequence at one end of the junction differs from germline and may be a read error. V gene TRBV6-9 combines with J gene TRBJ1-2; D remains ambiguous. This CDR3 is built from 13 residues. Per the germline V gene, CDR1 is MNHGY and CDR2 is SVAAGI. The CDR3 here is CASSYEARYGSTF. Here the CDR3 DNA reads TGTGCCAGCAGTTACGAGGCCAGATATGGCTCCACCTTC.

The chain couples TRBV14 to TRBJ2-2; D call uncertain. Germline V gives CDR1 SGHDN, CDR2 FVKESK. CDR3 length equals 14 residues. Trimming cost V 6 bases and J 1 base, with 9 bases left between them. The CDR3: CASREEMNTGELFF. DNA for the CDR3: TGTGCCAGCAGAGAAGAAATGAACACCGGGGAGCTGTTTTTT.

CDR3 in DNA: TGTGCCAGCTCACCTCGGGACAGGGCGTCGGTTGGCTACACCTTC. This translates into CASSPRDRASVGYTF. V usage is TRBV18 and J usage is TRBJ1-2, with 9 bases fitting TRBD1. CDR3 length equals 15 residues. The germline gives CDR1 KGHSH, CDR2 LQKENI. V lost 3 bases, J lost 7 bases, and 9 bases stayed unmatched.

This clone was seen a single time. The J gene is TRBJ2-2, the V gene TRBV7-3; D possibly corresponds to TRBD1 (6 bases). The CDR3 has 16 residues. Between the trimmed V and J ends, which lost 5 bases and 2 bases, there was a span of 15 bases. Germline CDR1 is SGHTA and CDR2 is FQGTGA. In DNA form, the CDR3 reads TGTGCCAGCAGCACCCGACAGGCCAGAAACACCGGGGAGCTGTTTTTT. Its translation: CASSTRQARNTGELFF.

The chain carries TRBV12-3 or TRBV12-4 and TRBJ1-5; the D gene is possibly TRBD1 (6 bases). This CDR3 spans 15 amino acids. V was cut by 6 bases and J by 7 bases, with 19 bases left in between. CDR3 DNA sequence: TGTGCCAGCAGACCTTCAGGGGAGAGTGGGCAGCCCCAGCATTTT. It translates to CASRPSGESGQPQHF.

This clone was detected a few times. This chain uses TRBV5-1 with TRBJ2-3; TRBD1 matches 7 bases. This CDR3 region has 14 residues. V gave up 3 bases and J gave up 2 bases; unmatched junction bases: 3. The germline gives CDR1 SGHRS, CDR2 YFSETQ. CDR3 bases: TGCGCCAGCAGCTACGGACAGGACACAGATACGCAGTATTTT. Residues: CASSYGQDTDTQYF.

Only a few counts were recorded for this clone. This chain connects TRBV6-2 or TRBV6-3 to TRBJ2-7; D is unresolved. CDR1 and CDR2 (germline): MNHEY, SVGEGT. The CDR3 is 13 amino acids. V gave up 0 bases and J gave up 6 bases, with 9 bases separating them. CDR3 nucleotide sequence: TGTGCCAGCAGTTACTCCTCAGGAGCCGAGCAGTACTTC. It translates to CASSYSSGAEQYF.

This clone was counted a few times. The chain combines TRBV27 with TRBJ2-7; D is perhaps TRBD1 (6 bases). V lost 2 bases and J 3 bases, leaving 11 bases between the germline ends. The CDR3 extends over 14 amino acids. Germline V lookup: CDR1 MNHEY, CDR2 SMNVEV (reference sequence). The CDR3 nucleotides are TGTGCCAGCAGTTTAGGGACACCCATCTACGAGCAGTACTTC. This translates into CASSLGTPIYEQYF.

CDR3 DNA: TGCGCCAGCAGCTTGGGCCACACCCAAAAAAACATTCAGTACTTC. This encodes CASSLGHTQKNIQYF. V and J are TRBV5-1 and TRBJ2-4; D remains ambiguous. The CDR3 extends over 15 amino acids. V lost 0 bases and J lost 4, with 11 bases in between. Germline assignment: CDR1 SGHRS and CDR2 YFSETQ.

As for this clone: At one boundary the junction diverges from the germline segment, which might be a read error. The chain recombines TRBV4-3 with TRBJ2-1, with a tentative D call TRBD1 (6 bases). Germline values: CDR1 LGHNA, CDR2 YSLEER. This CDR3 region has 15 residues. CDR3 bases: TGCGCCAGCAGCCATCAGGACAGCTCCTACAATGACCAGTTCTTC. Translated: CASSHQDSSYNDQFF.

The chain employs TRBV9 and TRBJ2-2; D remains unclear. Germline-derived CDR1 and CDR2 are SGDLS and YYNGEE. The V and J ends lost 1 base and 4 bases respectively, with 8 bases between them. There are 14 residues in the CDR3. This CDR3 is CASSVMVGTGELFF. CDR3 coding DNA: TGTGCCAGCAGCGTAATGGTTGGCACCGGGGAGCTGTTTTTT.